These 25 T cell receptor beta chains were sequenced from one sample in a study of cytomegalovirus exposure and HLA in healthy donors. PCR employed 60 Vbeta and 13 Jbeta primers. Produced via immunoSEQ multiplex PCR; TCRdb's table is partial and in-frame only. Of some 150,000 clones detected, about 72% appear once; the ten largest clones hold roughly 3.5%. Sequencing was done on a sample of PBMCs. These receptor sequences come from a man younger than 40 in good health and CMV-seropositive.

V is TRBV2 and J is TRBJ2-7; D possibly corresponds to TRBD1 (5 bases). From germline, CDR1 is SNHLY and CDR2 FYNNEI. There are 11 residues in the CDR3. V was cut by 6 bases and J by 4 bases, with 7 bases left in between. CDR3 coding DNA: TGTGCCAGCAGACAGGAATACGAGCAGTACTTC. Translating gives CASRQEYEQYF. The full variable domain, its missing parts supplied by reference TRBV2 and TRBJ2-7, is EPEVTQTPSHQVTQMGQEVILRCVPISNHLYFYWYRQILGQKVEFLVSFYNNEISEKSEIFDDQFSVERPDGSNFTLKIRSTKLEDSAMYFCASRQEYEQYFGPGTRLTVT.

The chain has TRBV7-3 and TRBJ2-1; D perhaps matches TRBD1 (5 bases). From germline, CDR1 is SGHTA and CDR2 FQGTGA. This CDR3 spans 13 amino acids. Trimming cost V 1 base and J 10 bases, with 11 bases left between them. Written as DNA, the CDR3 is TGTGCCAGCAGCTTAAACCCAGGGTTCGAGCAGTTCTTC. Translated: CASSLNPGFEQFF.

V is TRBV28 and J is TRBJ1-4; no definite D call. This CDR3 has 14 amino acids. The germline V gene encodes CDR1 MDHEN and CDR2 SYDVKM. The V and J ends lost 4 bases and 7 bases respectively, with 13 bases between them. As DNA, the CDR3 is TGTGCCAGCAGTTCCTCCTCGCCGGGTGAAAAACTGTTTTTT. This encodes CASSSSSPGEKLFF.

The J gene is TRBJ2-7, the V gene TRBV25-1; the D gene is possibly TRBD2 (6 bases). The CDR3 covers 16 residues. Germline CDR1 MGHDK, CDR2 SYGVNS. V was trimmed by 2 bases and J by 0 bases, leaving 14 bases between them. The CDR3 region has the DNA TGTGCCAGCAGTGAAAATAGCGGCCTTAACTCCTACGAGCAGTACTTC. It is translated as CASSENSGLNSYEQYF.

The chain uses TRBV5-1 and TRBJ2-5; 13 bases align to TRBD2. The CDR3 has 17 residues. After removal of 3 bases from V and 3 bases from J, the junction contained 8 bases not matched to a gene. Per the germline V gene, CDR1 is SGHRS and CDR2 is YFSETQ. Written as DNA, the CDR3 is TGCGCCAGCAGCTCCAGGACTAGCGGGGGATACGAAGAGACCCAGTACTTC. This encodes CASSSRTSGGYEETQYF.

The chain links TRBV6-7 to TRBJ1-1; D is possibly TRBD1 (6 bases). TRBV6-7 is classed as an ORF, of uncertain function. The CDR3 extends over 12 amino acids. Trimming pared 3 bases from V and 9 bases from J, leaving 11 bases between. In DNA form, the CDR3 reads TGTGCCAGCAGTTATCCTAGGGGGAAAGCTTTCTTT. It specifies CASSYPRGKAFF.

The CDR3 DNA reads TGTGCCAGCAGTTTAGGGACAGGATACAATGAGCAGTTCTTC. Protein sequence: CASSLGTGYNEQFF. V gene TRBV6-5 combines with J gene TRBJ2-1; 8 positions match TRBD1. The CDR3 has 14 amino acids. Germline V lookup: CDR1 MNHEY, CDR2 SVGAGI. After removal of 4 bases from V and 4 bases from J, the junction contained 3 bases not matched to a gene.

The V gene is TRBV5-1, the J gene TRBJ1-6; TRBD1 might be the D (5 bases). The CDR3 totals 16 residues. The V end lost 0 bases, the J end lost 6 bases, and 13 bases lay between the germline ends. The germline V gene encodes CDR1 SGHRS and CDR2 YFSETQ. CDR3 sequence reads: CASSLGQQSTNSPLHF. The DNA of the CDR3 is TGCGCCAGCAGCTTGGGACAGCAGAGCACTAATTCACCCCTCCACTTT.

This chain connects TRBV29-1 to TRBJ1-1, with 10 bases that match TRBD1. Germline V gene data show CDR1 as SQVTM and CDR2 as ANQGSEA. Trimming took 7 bases from V and 2 from J; bases not matched to a gene: 4. The length of the CDR3 is 13 residues. This CDR3 reads CSARTGGNTEAFF. The CDR3 nucleotides are TGCAGCGCCAGGACAGGGGGAAACACTGAAGCTTTCTTT.

The rearrangement links TRBV30 to TRBJ1-4; TRBD1 agrees at 7 bases. CDR1 is GTSNPN and CDR2 is SVGIG in the germline V gene (reference sequence). The CDR3 loop spans 15 amino acids. V shed 0 bases and J 8 bases; nucleotides not matched to a gene: 9. The CDR3 protein is CAWSVAPTGREKLFF. The CDR3 DNA follows: TGTGCCTGGAGTGTAGCGCCGACAGGGAGGGAAAAACTGTTTTTT.

This clone has only one observation. The chain carries TRBV5-1 and TRBJ2-3; possible D gene TRBD2, 6 bases. Trimming took off 0 bases at V and 4 bases at J, with 12 bases between the two ends. The CDR3 runs 15 residues. Looked up from germline, CDR1 is SGHRS and CDR2 is YFSETQ. The CDR3 coding sequence is TGCGCCAGCAGCTTGGTTGGGGGAGGCCCAGATACGCAGTATTTT. Translation: CASSLVGGGPDTQYF.

The chain recombines TRBV9 with TRBJ2-2; D possibly corresponds to TRBD1 (6 bases). Germline V gives CDR1 SGDLS, CDR2 YYNGEE. The V end was cut by 4 bases, the J end by 1 base, with 11 bases between. This CDR3 region has 15 residues. The DNA for the CDR3 is TGTGCCAGCAGCAGCAGGGGCTGGAACACCGGGGAGCTGTTTTTT. It is translated as CASSSRGWNTGELFF. Looking up the rest from reference TRBV9 and TRBJ2-2 gives the full variable domain: DSGVTQTPKHLITATGQRVTLRCSPRSGDLSVYWYQQSLDQGLQFLIQYYNGEERAKGNILERFSAQQFPDLHSELNLSSLELGDSALYFCASSSRGWNTGELFFGEGSRLTVL.

The rearrangement joins TRBV28 to TRBJ2-7, with 7 bases that match TRBD2. The germline V gene has CDR1 MDHEN and CDR2 SYDVKM. Trimming cost V 8 bases and J 4 bases; bases outside gene matches: 11. CDR3 length: 14 residues. Here the CDR3 reads CASGLGGARYEQYF. The CDR3 bases are TGTGCCAGCGGACTAGGAGGGGCTAGATACGAGCAGTACTTC.

The chain recombines TRBV29-1 with TRBJ1-4; D is possibly TRBD1 (5 bases). Germline CDR1 is SQVTM and CDR2 is ANQGSEA. This CDR3 has 12 residues. V was cut by 6 bases and J by 8 bases, with 13 bases left in between. The CDR3: CSVRDPGEKLFF. The CDR3 bases are TGCAGCGTCAGGGATCCCGGAGAAAAACTGTTTTTT.

This chain joins TRBV7-9 and TRBJ1-5; D is perhaps TRBD1 (5 bases). Germline-derived CDR1 and CDR2 are SEHNR and FQNEAQ (reference sequence). Trimming took 1 base from V and 0 from J, leaving 16 bases between them. The CDR3 extends over 18 amino acids. The CDR3 loop reads CASSLGGRVDGSNQPQHF. The CDR3, as DNA: TGTGCCAGCAGCTTAGGGGGCAGGGTGGATGGTAGCAATCAGCCCCAGCATTTT.

There are a few counts of this clone. This chain uses TRBV7-8 with TRBJ2-7; 9 nucleotides align to TRBD1. The CDR3 has 14 residues. Germline loops: CDR1 SGHVS, CDR2 FQNEAQ. Losses at the gene ends were 5 bases for V and 6 bases for J; bases not matched to a gene: 8. The CDR3 here is CASSQKGTGIEQYF. In nucleotides, the CDR3 is TGTGCCAGCAGCCAGAAAGGGACAGGGATCGAGCAGTACTTC.

The chain joins TRBV11-1 to TRBJ2-5, with 9 positions matching TRBD1. Germline values: CDR1 SGHAT, CDR2 FQDESV (reference sequence). Trimming cost V 6 bases and J 2 bases; bases outside gene matches: 7. The CDR3 loop spans 15 amino acids. DNA for the CDR3: TGTGCCAGCAGGGAAACAGGGGGCTTGCAAGAGACCCAGTACTTC. Protein sequence: CASRETGGLQETQYF.

The chain carries TRBV2 and TRBJ1-2, with a tentative D call TRBD1 (6 bases). From germline, CDR1 is SNHLY and CDR2 FYNNEI. V lost 6 bases and J lost 2, with 10 bases in between. CDR3 length equals 13 residues. In DNA form, the CDR3 reads TGTGCCAGCAGGGCAGGACAGAACTATGGCTACACCTTC. Its translation: CASRAGQNYGYTF.

This clone was seen a single time. This chain uses TRBV19 with TRBJ1-6; 8 bases align to TRBD1. The CDR3 is 14 amino acids. The trim removed 9 bases at V and 6 bases at J, leaving 7 bases unmatched. Germline V gives CDR1 LNHDA, CDR2 SQIVND (reference sequence). The CDR3 nucleotides are TGTGCCAGCGCCCCGGGACAGGCTAATTCACCCCTCCACTTT. Its protein product is CASAPGQANSPLHF.

The J gene is TRBJ2-5, the V gene TRBV6-5; D might be TRBD1 (5 bases). With 0 bases removed from V and 5 bases from J, the gap between germline ends came to 13 bases. The CDR3 is 15 residues long. Germline V CDR1 and CDR2: MNHEY, SVGAGI. CDR3 DNA sequence: TGTGCCAGCAGTTACTCGAAGCAGGGTAGGGAGACCCAGTACTTC. It specifies CASSYSKQGRETQYF.

This clone was counted once. The chain combines TRBV6-6 with TRBJ2-1; 8 nucleotides agree with TRBD1. Germline trimming cut 5 bases from V and 3 bases from J; bases unmatched to any gene: 6. The germline CDR1 and CDR2 sequences are MNHNY and SVGAGI (reference sequence). This CDR3 contains 15 residues. CDR3 sequence: CASSQQGGVYNEQFF. CDR3 DNA sequence: TGTGCCAGCAGTCAACAGGGGGGTGTCTACAATGAGCAGTTCTTC.

The rearrangement uses TRBV10-1 and TRBJ1-1; D is unclear. The CDR3 covers 14 residues. V gave up 0 bases and J gave up 6 bases, with 11 bases separating them. From germline, CDR1 is WNHNN and CDR2 SYGVQD (reference sequence). For the CDR3, the DNA is TGCGCCAGCAGTGAGTCACGAGGGATGGCTGAAGCTTTCTTT. This encodes CASSESRGMAEAFF.

This clone was picked up one time. The chain links TRBV18 to TRBJ1-4, with TRBD1 matching 7 bases. V shed 6 bases and J 4 bases; nucleotides not matched to a gene: 2. CDR3 length: 13 residues. Germline V gene sequence: CDR1 KGHSH, CDR2 LQKENI. The CDR3 DNA reads as TGTGCCAGCTCTGGGACAGATAATGAAAAACTGTTTTTT. Protein: CASSGTDNEKLFF.

The V and J genes are TRBV4-3 and TRBJ1-3; D call uncertain. The V gene lost 1 base and the J gene lost 0 bases, with 7 bases spanning the gap. Germline loops: CDR1 LGHNA, CDR2 YSLEER. CDR3 length: 15 residues. For the CDR3, the DNA is TGCGCCAGCAGCCAAGCGTTCAGCTCTGGAAACACCATATATTTT. Protein product: CASSQAFSSGNTIYF.

V is TRBV27 and J is TRBJ2-7; 7 nucleotides agree with TRBD1. V trimming: 5 bases; J trimming: 2 bases; junction bases outside the gene matches: 6. This CDR3 is 14 amino acids long. Germline CDR1 and CDR2: MNHEY and SMNVEV (reference sequence). The CDR3 spells CASSHGQDTYEQYF. CDR3 nucleotide sequence: TGTGCCAGCAGTCACGGACAGGACACCTACGAGCAGTACTTC.